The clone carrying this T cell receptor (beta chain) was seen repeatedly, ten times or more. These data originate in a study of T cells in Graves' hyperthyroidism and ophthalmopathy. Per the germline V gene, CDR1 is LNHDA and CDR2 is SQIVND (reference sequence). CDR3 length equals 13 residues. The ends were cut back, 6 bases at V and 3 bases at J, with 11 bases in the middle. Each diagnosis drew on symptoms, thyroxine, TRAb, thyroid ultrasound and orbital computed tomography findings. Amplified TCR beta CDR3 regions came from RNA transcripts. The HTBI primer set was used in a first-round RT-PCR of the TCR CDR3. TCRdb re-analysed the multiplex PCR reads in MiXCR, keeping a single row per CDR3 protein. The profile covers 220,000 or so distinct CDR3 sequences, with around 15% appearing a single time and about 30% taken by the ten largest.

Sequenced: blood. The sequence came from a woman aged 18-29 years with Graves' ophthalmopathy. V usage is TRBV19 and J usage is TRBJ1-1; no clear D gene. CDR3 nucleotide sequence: TGTGCCAGTAGCCCTACTGTAGACACTGAAGCTTTCTTT. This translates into CASSPTVDTEAFF.